This TCR beta chain originates from a study of monozygotic twins with inflammatory bowel disease. TCRdb reprocessed the 5' RACE reads and keeps a single row for each CDR3 protein, giving no DNA. The sample totals around 450,000 distinct CDR3 sequences. In regard to this clonotype: The antigen is not known.

Study conclusions and caveats: What may have added variability to patient repertoires is that immunosuppressive treatments differed. Any single strong signal or clonotype tied to IBD lacked support.

This CDR3 spans 12 amino acids. CDR1 SGHVS and CDR2 FQNEAQ come from the germline V gene. This TCR was recovered from a human donor with ulcerative colitis or Crohn's disease, or a healthy co-twin of an affected twin (not recorded which). Sequenced material: blood. The chain carries TRBV7-8 and TRBJ2-7. CDR3 amino acids: CASSLVTYEQYF.